This entry describes one TCR beta chain. The sample belongs to a study of memory CD8 T cells in hepatitis C reinfection. Between the trimmed V and J ends, which lost 5 bases and 0 bases, there was a span of 8 bases. Germline CDR1 SQVTM, CDR2 ANQGSEA. CDR3 length: 13 residues. Time point denoted: peak reinfection, 3 to 8 weeks after reinfection detection. No in vitro expansion preceded TCR sequencing of the sorted cells. At all three reinfection time points, viable CD3+ CD8+ CD45RO- cells from two donors served as controls. Assay used: immunoSEQ multiplex PCR; TCRdb lists only in-frame clones, some missing. The profile shows 40,000 to 45,000 clones, approximately 90% of them singletons.

The clonotype comes from a man aged 18 to 29 with hepatitis C virus infection. The rearrangement joins TRBV29-1 to TRBJ1-3; D is uncertain. The specimen sequenced was naive CD8+ T cells sorted from blood. The CDR3 nucleotides are TGCAGCGTTAGAGACACCTCTGGAAACACCATATATTTT. Translation gives CSVRDTSGNTIYF.